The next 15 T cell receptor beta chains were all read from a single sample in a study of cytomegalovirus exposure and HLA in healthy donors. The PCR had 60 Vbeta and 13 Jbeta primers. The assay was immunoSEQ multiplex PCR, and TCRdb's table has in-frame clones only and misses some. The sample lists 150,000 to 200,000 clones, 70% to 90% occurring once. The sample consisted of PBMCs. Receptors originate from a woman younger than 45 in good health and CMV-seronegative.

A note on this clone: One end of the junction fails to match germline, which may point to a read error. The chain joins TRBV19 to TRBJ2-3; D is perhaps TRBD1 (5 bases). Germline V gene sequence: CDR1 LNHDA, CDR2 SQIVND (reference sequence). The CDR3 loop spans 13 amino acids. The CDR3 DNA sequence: TGTGCCAGTATAGATAGGGGAACAGGTACGCAGTATTTT. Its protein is CASIDRGTGTQYF.

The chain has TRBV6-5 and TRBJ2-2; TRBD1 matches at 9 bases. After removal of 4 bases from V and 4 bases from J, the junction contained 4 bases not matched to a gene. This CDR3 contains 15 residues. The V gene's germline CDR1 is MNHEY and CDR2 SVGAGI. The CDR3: CASSSGTGTTGELFF. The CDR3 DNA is TGTGCCAGCAGTTCCGGGACAGGGACCACCGGGGAGCTGTTTTTT.

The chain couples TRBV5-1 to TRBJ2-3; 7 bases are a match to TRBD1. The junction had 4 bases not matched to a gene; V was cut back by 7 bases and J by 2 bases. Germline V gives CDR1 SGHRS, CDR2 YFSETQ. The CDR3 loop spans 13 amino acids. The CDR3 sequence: CASQGTVTDTQYF. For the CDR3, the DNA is TGCGCCAGCCAGGGGACAGTCACAGATACGCAGTATTTT.

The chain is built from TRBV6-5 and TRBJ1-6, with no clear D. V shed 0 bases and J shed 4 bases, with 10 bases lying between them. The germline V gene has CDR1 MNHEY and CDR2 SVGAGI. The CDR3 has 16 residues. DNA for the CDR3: TGTGCCAGCAGTTACTCGAGCGCCAGTTATAATTCACCCCTCCACTTT. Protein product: CASSYSSASYNSPLHF.

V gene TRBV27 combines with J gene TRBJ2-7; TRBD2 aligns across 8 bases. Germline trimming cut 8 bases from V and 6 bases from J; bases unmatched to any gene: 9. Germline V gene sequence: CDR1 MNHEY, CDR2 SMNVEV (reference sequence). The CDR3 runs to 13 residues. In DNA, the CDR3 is TGTGCCAGCCGTACGGGGGGGGTGCGCGAGCAGTACTTC. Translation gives CASRTGGVREQYF.

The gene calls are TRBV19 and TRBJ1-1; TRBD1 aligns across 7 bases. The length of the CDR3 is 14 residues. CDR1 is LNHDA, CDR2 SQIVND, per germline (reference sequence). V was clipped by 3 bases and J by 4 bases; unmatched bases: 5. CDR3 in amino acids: CASSIGTAGTEAFF. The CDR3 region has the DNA TGTGCCAGTAGTATCGGGACAGCCGGCACTGAAGCTTTCTTT. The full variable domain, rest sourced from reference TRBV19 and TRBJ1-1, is DGGITQSPKYLFRKEGQNVTLSCEQNLNHDAMYWYRQDPGQGLRLIYYSQIVNDFQKGDIAEGYSVSREKKESFPLTVTSAQKNPTAFYLCASSIGTAGTEAFFGQGTRLTVV.

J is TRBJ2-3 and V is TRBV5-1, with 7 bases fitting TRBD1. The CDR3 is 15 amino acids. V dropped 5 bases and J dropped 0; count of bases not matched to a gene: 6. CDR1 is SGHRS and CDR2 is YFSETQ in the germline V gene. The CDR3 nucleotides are TGCGCCAGCAGTTACAGGGGCGATAGCACAGATACGCAGTATTTT. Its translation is CASSYRGDSTDTQYF.

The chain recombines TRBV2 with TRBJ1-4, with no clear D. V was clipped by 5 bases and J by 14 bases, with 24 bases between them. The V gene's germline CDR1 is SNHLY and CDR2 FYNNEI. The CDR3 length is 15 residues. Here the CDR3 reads CASSSRTGSGDGLFF. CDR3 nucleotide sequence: TGTGCCAGCAGTTCACGGACTGGGAGTGGGGATGGGCTGTTTTTT.

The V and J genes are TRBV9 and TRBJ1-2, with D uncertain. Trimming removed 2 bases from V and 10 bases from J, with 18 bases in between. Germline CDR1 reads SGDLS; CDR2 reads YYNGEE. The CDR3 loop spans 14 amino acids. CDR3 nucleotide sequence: TGTGCCAGCAGCGTTTATTCGCAAACGAGCGTCTACACCTTC. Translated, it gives CASSVYSQTSVYTF.

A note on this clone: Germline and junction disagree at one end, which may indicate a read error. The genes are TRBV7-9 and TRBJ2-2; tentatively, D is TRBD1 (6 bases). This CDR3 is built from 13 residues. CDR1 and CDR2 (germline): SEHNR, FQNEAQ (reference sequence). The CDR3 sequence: CSSSLDRTGELFF. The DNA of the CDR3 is TGTTCCAGCAGCTTAGACAGGACCGGGGAGCTGTTTTTT.

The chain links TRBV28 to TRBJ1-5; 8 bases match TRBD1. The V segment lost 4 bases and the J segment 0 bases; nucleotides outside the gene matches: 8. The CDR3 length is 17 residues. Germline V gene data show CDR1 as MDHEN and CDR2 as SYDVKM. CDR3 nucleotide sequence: TGTGCCAGCAGTTCCCCCATGACAGGGGTTAGCAATCAGCCCCAGCATTTT. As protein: CASSSPMTGVSNQPQHF.

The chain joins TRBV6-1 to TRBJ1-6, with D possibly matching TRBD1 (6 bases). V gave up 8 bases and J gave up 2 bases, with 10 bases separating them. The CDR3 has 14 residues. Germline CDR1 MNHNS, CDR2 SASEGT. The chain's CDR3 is CASLDSPYNSPLHF. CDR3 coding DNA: TGTGCCAGCCTGGACAGCCCCTATAATTCACCCCTCCACTTT.

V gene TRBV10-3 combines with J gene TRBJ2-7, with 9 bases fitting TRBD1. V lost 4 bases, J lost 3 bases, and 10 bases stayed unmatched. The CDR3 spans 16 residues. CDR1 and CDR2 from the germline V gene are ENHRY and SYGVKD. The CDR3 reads CAISATTGGLVYEQYF. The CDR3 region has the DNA TGTGCCATCAGTGCAACTACAGGGGGCTTAGTCTACGAGCAGTACTTC.

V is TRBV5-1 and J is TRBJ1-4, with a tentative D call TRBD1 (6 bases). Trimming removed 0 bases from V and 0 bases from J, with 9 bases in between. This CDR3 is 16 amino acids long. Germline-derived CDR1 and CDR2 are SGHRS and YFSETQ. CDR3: CASSLGTVATNEKLFF. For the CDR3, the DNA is TGCGCCAGCAGCTTGGGGACAGTTGCAACTAATGAAAAACTGTTTTTT.

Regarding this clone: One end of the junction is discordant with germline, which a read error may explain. The CDR3 sequence: CASSLQHTADYGQYF. The CDR3 DNA reads TGCGCCAGCAGCCTTCAACACACGGCGGACTACGGGCAGTACTTC. The gene calls are TRBV5-1 and TRBJ2-7; tentatively, D is TRBD2 (6 bases). Per germline, CDR1 SGHRS and CDR2 YFSETQ. This CDR3 comprises 15 residues. Variable domain in full (rest from reference TRBV5-1 and TRBJ2-7): KAGVTQTPRYLIKTRGQQVTLSCSPISGHRSVSWYQQTPGQGLQFLFEYFSETQRNKGNFPGRFSGRQFSNSRSEMNVSTLELGDSALYLCASSLQHTADYGQYFGPGTRLTVT.